Given below is one T cell receptor beta chain in context. These data are taken from a study of CD8 T cells in Susac syndrome. Study-wide context: At blood draw, Susac syndrome patients were therapy-naive, on corticosteroids, or on intravenous immunoglobulin alone.

An amount of RNA that ranged from 0.5 to 1 ug was reverse transcribed with random hexamers. Using its own MiXCR run on the immunoSEQ multiplex PCR reads, TCRdb lists one record per CDR3 protein. The table includes roughly 88,000 distinct CDR3 sequences, about 95% detected once. The CDR3 extends over 18 amino acids. Trimming stripped 2 bases from V and 0 bases from J, with 17 bases between. Germline CDR1 reads SEHNR; CDR2 reads FQNEAQ (reference sequence). The sequence was collected from a human donor with Susac syndrome. The sequenced material came from CD8+ T cells from PBMCs. The V and J genes are TRBV7-9 and TRBJ2-4; unclear D gene. CDR3 protein: CASSLSAERPLAKNIQYF. The CDR3, as DNA: TGTGCCAGCAGCTTATCGGCAGAACGCCCACTAGCCAAAAACATTCAGTACTTC.